One sample yielded the 30 T cell receptor beta chains listed below, sequenced in a study of identifying expanded T cells in peripheral blood. The table came from immunoSEQ multiplex PCR; TCRdb's copy has only in-frame clones and leaves some out. The sample has 90,000 to 95,000 clones, 88% seen once; the top ten hold approximately 6%. The specimen sequenced was blood. These receptors came from a person aged 18 to 70 in good health.

The chain is built from TRBV5-1 and TRBJ2-3; D ambiguous. The CDR3 extends over 13 amino acids. Per the germline V gene, CDR1 is SGHRS and CDR2 is YFSETQ. Between the trimmed V and J ends, which lost 1 base and 4 bases, there was a span of 7 bases. The CDR3 sequence: CASSLPGPDTQYF. As DNA, the CDR3 is TGCGCCAGCAGCTTGCCGGGCCCAGATACGCAGTATTTT.

This chain connects TRBV19 to TRBJ2-7; 11 bases match TRBD1. The CDR3 is 13 amino acids. The ends lost 9 bases at V and 5 bases at J; junction bases unmatched: 6. CDR1 LNHDA and CDR2 SQIVND come from the germline V gene (reference sequence). The chain's CDR3 is CASHGQGADEQYF. The DNA of the CDR3 is TGTGCCAGCCACGGACAGGGGGCCGACGAGCAGTACTTC.

For this clone: Other DNA sequences in this sample translate to the same CDR3. The chain links TRBV30 to TRBJ2-5; TRBD2 aligns across 8 bases. This CDR3 has 14 amino acids. Germline lookup yields CDR1 GTSNPN and CDR2 SVGIG (reference sequence). Trimming at V came to 3 bases and at J to 1 base, leaving 4 bases not matched to a gene. DNA for the CDR3: TGTGCCTGGAGCGGCGGGGGGTTCCAAGAGACCCAGTACTTC. It encodes CAWSGGGFQETQYF. Full variable domain (outside the CDR3, taken from reference TRBV30 and TRBJ2-5): SQTIHQWPATLVQPVGSPLSLECTVEGTSNPNLYWYRQAAGRGLQLLFYSVGIGQISSEVPQNLSASRPQDRQFILSSKKLLLSDSGFYLCAWSGGGFQETQYFGPGTRLLVL.

The CDR3 region is CASSKGEADTQYF. DNA of the CDR3: TGTGCCAGCAGCAAAGGGGAGGCAGATACGCAGTATTTT. The chain carries TRBV6-6 and TRBJ2-3, with D perhaps TRBD2 (6 bases). V lost 6 bases and J 4 bases, leaving 11 bases between the germline ends. CDR3 length: 13 residues. Germline lookup yields CDR1 MNHNY and CDR2 SVGAGI (reference sequence).

V usage is TRBV11-3 and J usage is TRBJ1-1, with no clear D. Germline CDR1 and CDR2: SGHNT and YENEEA. V dropped 3 bases and J dropped 7 bases, with 9 bases sitting between them. This CDR3 contains 12 residues. The CDR3 reads CASSFERGEAFF. CDR3 DNA sequence: TGTGCCAGCAGCTTCGAGCGAGGTGAAGCTTTCTTT.

The chain carries TRBV2 and TRBJ2-4, with unresolved D. Looked up from germline, CDR1 is SNHLY and CDR2 is FYNNEI. Deletions cut 4 bases from V and 3 bases from J, with 16 bases between. The CDR3 length is 16 residues. CDR3 residues: CASSGAGSLGKNIQYF. The CDR3, as DNA: TGTGCCAGCAGTGGGGCAGGCTCCCTGGGCAAAAACATTCAGTACTTC.

The V call is TRBV29-1, the J call TRBJ1-1, with a tentative D call TRBD1 (5 bases). V was shortened by 6 bases and J by 3 bases, with 14 bases between the two germline ends. From germline, CDR1 is SQVTM and CDR2 ANQGSEA. This CDR3 contains 13 residues. The CDR3 region has the DNA TGCAGCGTGACCAGGGCGCGGGACACTGAAGCTTTCTTT. Its protein is CSVTRARDTEAFF. The full variable domain, in which reference TRBV29-1 and TRBJ1-1 provide the parts outside the CDR3, is SAVISQKPSRDICQRGTSLTIQCQVDSQVTMMFWYRQQPGQSLTLIATANQGSEATYESGFVIDKFPISRPNLTFSTLTVSNMSPEDSSIYLCSVTRARDTEAFFGQGTRLTVV.

This clone was detected a few times. V gene TRBV19 combines with J gene TRBJ1-5, with no clear D. Germline CDR1 is LNHDA and CDR2 is SQIVND (reference sequence). V dropped 7 bases and J dropped 4 bases, with 17 bases sitting between them. The CDR3 has 15 amino acids. This CDR3 is CASKSGSQGNQPQHF. The CDR3 DNA sequence: TGTGCCAGTAAATCGGGGTCGCAAGGGAATCAGCCCCAGCATTTT.

The rearrangement joins TRBV11-2 to TRBJ1-6; 7 positions match TRBD1. This CDR3 contains 16 residues. Germline V CDR1 and CDR2: SGHAT, FQNNGV. Losses at the gene ends were 5 bases for V and 6 bases for J; bases not matched to a gene: 10. CDR3 sequence reads: CASSPSWTGLNSPLHF. CDR3 nucleotides: TGTGCCAGCAGCCCCTCCTGGACAGGTCTTAATTCACCCCTCCACTTT.

V usage is TRBV5-4 and J usage is TRBJ2-4; 8 nucleotides match TRBD1. V shed 0 bases and J 10 bases; nucleotides not matched to a gene: 0. The CDR3 is 12 amino acids. In germline, CDR1 is SGHNT, CDR2 YYREEE (reference sequence). The DNA for the CDR3 is TGTGCCAGCAGCTTGGGACAGGGGATTCAGTACTTC. This gives the protein CASSLGQGIQYF.

The rearrangement links TRBV27 to TRBJ2-7; D ambiguous. The germline V gene has CDR1 MNHEY and CDR2 SMNVEV (reference sequence). The CDR3 spans 14 residues. Trimming pared 3 bases from V and 2 bases from J, leaving 11 bases between. The CDR3 coding sequence is TGTGCCAGCAGTTTGAGCTCGGGTACCTACGAGCAGTACTTC. Its translation is CASSLSSGTYEQYF.

V usage is TRBV7-2 and J usage is TRBJ2-1; TRBD2 matches 14 bases. The length of the CDR3 is 14 residues. Germline values: CDR1 SGHTA, CDR2 FQGNSA. V lost 10 bases to trimming and J lost 9 bases; unmatched junction nucleotides: 8. CDR3 sequence reads: CATRPGLAGVEQFF. The CDR3 region has the DNA TGTGCCACCCGCCCGGGACTAGCGGGAGTTGAGCAGTTCTTC.

V is TRBV5-1 and J is TRBJ2-5, with a tentative D call TRBD2 (6 bases). CDR3 length equals 15 residues. Germline lookup yields CDR1 SGHRS and CDR2 YFSETQ. The V and J ends lost 4 bases and 2 bases respectively, with 15 bases between them. The CDR3 DNA is TGCGCCAGCAGCGGGAGGTCTGGACCTCAAGAGACCCAGTACTTC. This sequence encodes CASSGRSGPQETQYF.

The gene calls are TRBV5-4 and TRBJ1-6; 7 bases line up with TRBD1. After removal of 4 bases from V and 0 bases from J, the junction contained 13 bases not matched to a gene. CDR3 size: 19 residues. In germline, CDR1 is SGHNT, CDR2 YYREEE (reference sequence). The CDR3 sequence is CASSVGDSPRSSYNSPLHF. CDR3 in DNA: TGTGCCAGCAGCGTAGGGGACAGCCCCAGAAGCTCCTATAATTCACCCCTCCACTTT.

A remark on this clone: This CDR3 is also generated by other DNA sequences in the sample. V and J are TRBV7-9 and TRBJ2-7; tentative D call: TRBD1 (5 bases). V lost 3 bases and J lost 3, with 6 bases in between. Germline V gives CDR1 SEHNR, CDR2 FQNEAQ (reference sequence). The CDR3 is 12 amino acids. CDR3 in amino acids: CASSLQGYEQYF. In DNA form, the CDR3 reads TGTGCCAGCAGCTTGCAGGGCTACGAGCAGTACTTC.

The chain employs TRBV6-6 and TRBJ2-2; 7 nucleotides agree with TRBD2. Germline CDR1 reads MNHNY; CDR2 reads SVGAGI (reference sequence). V dropped 6 bases and J dropped 1; count of bases not matched to a gene: 5. The CDR3 runs to 15 residues. The CDR3 region has the DNA TGTGCCAGCAGCCCAGCGGGACTGAACACCGGGGAGCTGTTTTTT. As protein: CASSPAGLNTGELFF.

The chain links TRBV7-9 to TRBJ2-3, with 10 bases lining up with TRBD2. The germline V gene encodes CDR1 SEHNR and CDR2 FQNEAQ (reference sequence). CDR3 length: 18 amino acids. Germline trimming cut 5 bases from V and 4 bases from J; bases unmatched to any gene: 15. CDR3 sequence: CASSTKVAGGGPPDTQYF. The CDR3 DNA follows: TGTGCCAGCAGCACAAAGGTAGCGGGAGGCGGACCACCAGATACGCAGTATTTT. The full variable domain, completed using reference TRBV7-9 and TRBJ2-3, is DTGVSQNPRHKITKRGQNVTFRCDPISEHNRLYWYRQTLGQGPEFLTYFQNEAQLEKSRLLSDRFSAERPKGSFSTLEIQRTEQGDSAMYLCASSTKVAGGGPPDTQYFGPGTRLTVL.

This chain uses TRBV2 with TRBJ1-2, with TRBD1 matching over 9 bases. The CDR3 has 15 residues. The V gene end was trimmed by 6 bases and the J gene end by 3 bases; junction bases not matched to a gene: 8. Looked up from germline, CDR1 is SNHLY and CDR2 is FYNNEI. CDR3 sequence reads: CASSEQGAGDYGYTF. The CDR3 bases are TGTGCCAGCAGCGAACAGGGGGCTGGGGACTATGGCTACACCTTC.

The chain couples TRBV9 to TRBJ2-5; TRBD1 agrees at 7 bases. There are 16 residues in the CDR3. CDR1 and CDR2 (germline): SGDLS, YYNGEE. Trimming cost V 0 bases and J 5 bases; bases outside gene matches: 10. The CDR3 region has the DNA TGTGCCAGCAGCGTAGCCCCAAACAGGGGAAGTGAGACCCAGTACTTC. Translating gives CASSVAPNRGSETQYF.

The chain couples TRBV2 to TRBJ1-5; D perhaps matches TRBD1 (6 bases). The CDR3 covers 13 residues. Germline values: CDR1 SNHLY, CDR2 FYNNEI. V was trimmed by 2 bases and J by 7 bases, leaving 9 bases between them. The CDR3 coding sequence is TGTGCCAGCAGTGAATCAGGGGTGCAGCCCCAGCATTTT. This sequence encodes CASSESGVQPQHF.

The chain couples TRBV2 to TRBJ1-6, with 7 bases that match TRBD1. This CDR3 has 15 amino acids. With V trimmed by 8 bases and J by 8 bases, 12 bases remained unmatched. CDR1 and CDR2 (germline): SNHLY, FYNNEI. CDR3 DNA sequence: TGTGCCAGCGACAGGGACGGGCAGAGGTATTCACCCCTCCACTTT. It translates to CASDRDGQRYSPLHF.

This chain joins TRBV7-9 and TRBJ1-5; D is unclear. Per germline, CDR1 SEHNR and CDR2 FQNEAQ (reference sequence). V lost 1 base to trimming and J lost 5 bases, with 6 bases between them. The CDR3 has 13 residues. As DNA, the CDR3 is TGTGCCAGCAGCTTAGGTATTGATCAGCCCCAGCATTTT. Its translation: CASSLGIDQPQHF.

CDR3 sequence (DNA): TGTGCCAGTAGTCCCGTAGAGCGAAACAATGAGCAGTTCTTC. This sequence encodes CASSPVERNNEQFF. The chain couples TRBV19 to TRBJ2-1; D not resolved. CDR1 is LNHDA, CDR2 SQIVND, per germline (reference sequence). The V and J ends lost 5 bases and 5 bases respectively, with 13 bases between them. This CDR3 contains 14 residues.

The CDR3 nucleotides read TGTGCCAGCAGCTTGGAACAGGGGGACTATGGCTACACCTTC. Translated: CASSLEQGDYGYTF. The chain employs TRBV5-6 and TRBJ1-2, with 8 bases aligning to TRBD1. Germline V CDR1 and CDR2: SGHDT, YYEEEE. This CDR3 contains 14 residues. V was clipped by 0 bases and J by 3 bases; unmatched bases: 1.

The CDR3 loop is CATSRDSPRGHEQYF. CDR3 sequence (DNA): TGTGCCACCAGCAGAGATAGCCCCAGGGGCCACGAGCAGTACTTC. The chain uses TRBV15 and TRBJ2-7; possible D gene TRBD1, 6 bases. Trimming left V 0 bases short and J 5 bases short, with 14 bases between. Per the germline V gene, CDR1 is LNHNV and CDR2 is YYDKDF (reference sequence). The CDR3 runs to 15 residues.

The CDR3 here is CASSLPPGGKDTEAFF. CDR3 coding DNA: TGTGCCAGCAGCTTACCCCCAGGGGGGAAGGACACTGAAGCTTTCTTT. The V gene is TRBV7-9, the J gene TRBJ1-1, with TRBD1 matching 7 bases. Germline-derived CDR1 and CDR2 are SEHNR and FQNEAQ (reference sequence). Trimming removed 2 bases from V and 3 bases from J; junction bases left unmatched: 9. The CDR3 loop spans 16 amino acids.

The V call is TRBV7-2, the J call TRBJ2-7, with D possibly TRBD1 on 6 matching bases. The germline gives CDR1 SGHTA, CDR2 FQGNSA. V lost 6 bases and J 3 bases, leaving 12 bases between the germline ends. The CDR3 has 13 amino acids. DNA for the CDR3: TGTGCCAGCAGACAGGGTCAGGTCTACGAGCAGTACTTC. Amino acid sequence: CASRQGQVYEQYF.

V and J are TRBV10-3 and TRBJ1-1; 7 bases agree with TRBD1. CDR3 length equals 15 residues. Unmatched junction bases numbered 9, after V lost 6 bases and J lost 2 bases. Germline assignment: CDR1 ENHRY and CDR2 SYGVKD. CDR3 nucleotide sequence: TGTGCCATCAGCAGTACCGGGACAGCAAACACTGAAGCTTTCTTT. Amino acids: CAISSTGTANTEAFF.

This clone was recorded only once. The chain links TRBV7-2 to TRBJ2-7, with 10 nucleotides matching TRBD2. The length of the CDR3 is 15 residues. The V segment lost 1 base and the J segment 3 bases; nucleotides outside the gene matches: 3. CDR1 is SGHTA and CDR2 is FQGNSA in the germline V gene. This CDR3 reads CASSLGLAGYYEQYF. CDR3 sequence (DNA): TGTGCCAGCAGCTTAGGACTAGCGGGCTACTACGAGCAGTACTTC.

V and J are TRBV6-5 and TRBJ2-7, with D possibly matching TRBD1 (6 bases). The V gene lost 6 bases and the J gene lost 1 base, with 16 bases spanning the gap. CDR1 and CDR2 from the germline V gene are MNHEY and SVGAGI. The CDR3 consists of 15 residues. The CDR3 coding sequence is TGTGCCAGCAGGCCCGACGGCCAGGGGTCCTACGAGCAGTACTTC. Translating gives CASRPDGQGSYEQYF.